This is a list of T cell receptor beta chains from one sample in a study of control samples from healthy donors and cancer patients. The table came from immunoSEQ multiplex PCR; TCRdb's copy has only in-frame clones and leaves some out. In the table there are over 150,000 clones, under 95% of which are singletons. Sequencing was performed on blood. These receptors were taken from a woman between 18 and 29 years old in good health. Each CDR3 is given with its conserved first and last residue. The D gene is left open where the match is weak. Only some rows state a clone size, as once, few, many or a class for expanded clones.

d_call clone_size j_call v_call cdr3_nt cdr3_aa
NA NA TRBJ1-4 TRBV5-1 TGCGCCAGCAGCTTGGCCGGGGGTATTAATGAAAAACTGTTTTTT CASSLAGGINEKLFF
TRBD1 NA TRBJ2-7 TRBV27 TGTGCCAGCAGATTCGGGCCGGGACAGGGGGCCTACGAGCAGTACTTC CASRFGPGQGAYEQYF
NA NA TRBJ1-2 TRBV6-6 TGTGCCAGCACTAAAGACAGACCCTCTTTTAACTATGGCTACACCTTC CASTKDRPSFNYGYTF
NA NA TRBJ1-1 TRBV11-2 TGTGCCAGCAGCTTAGGCGGGGGTTCCAACACTGAAGCTTTCTTT CASSLGGGSNTEAFF
NA NA TRBJ1-6 TRBV6-2/TRBV6-3 TGTGCCAGCAGTCACCTACCAGGGCGTAATTCACCCCTCCACTTT CASSHLPGRNSPLHF
NA NA TRBJ1-4 TRBV10-2 TGCGCCAGCAGTCCAGGGGCAGGGGCTAATGAAAAACTGTTTTTT CASSPGAGANEKLFF
TRBD2 NA TRBJ2-3 TRBV20-1 TGCAGTGCTAGTTTGGCGGGAGGGCCAGATACGCAGTATTTT CSASLAGGPDTQYF
NA NA TRBJ2-4 TRBV18 TGTGCCAGCTCACCATCCCAGGCGGGTCTAGCCAAAAACATTCAGTACTTC CASSPSQAGLAKNIQYF
TRBD2 NA TRBJ2-7 TRBV3-1/TRBV3-2 TGTGCCAGCAGCCCTCAGAGGACTAGCGTAACCTACGAGCAGTACTTC CASSPQRTSVTYEQYF
TRBD2 NA TRBJ2-1 TRBV9 TGTGCCAGCAGCCCCCGACTAGCGGGAGTCAATGAGCAGTTCTTC CASSPRLAGVNEQFF
NA once TRBJ2-7 TRBV5-1 TGCGCCAGCAGCTACGCGGGCTACGAGCAGTACTTC CASSYAGYEQYF
TRBD1 NA TRBJ1-6 TRBV27 TGTGCCAGCCGACAGGGTGGGGATAATTCACCCCTCCACTTT CASRQGGDNSPLHF
NA NA TRBJ1-3 TRBV2 TGTGCCAGCAGTATGGGTCTTTCTGGAAACACCATATATTTT CASSMGLSGNTIYF
NA NA TRBJ2-2 TRBV7-2 TGTGCCAGCAGCTTAGTGAGCGCAGGATCCGGGGAGCTGTTTTTT CASSLVSAGSGELFF
NA once TRBJ1-2 TRBV9 TGTGCCAGCGAGGGAGGTCTCTATGGCTACACCTTC CASEGGLYGYTF
NA NA TRBJ2-7 TRBV19 TGTGCCAGTAGTATCGACACTACCTACGAGCAGTACTTC CASSIDTTYEQYF
NA once TRBJ1-5 TRBV5-1 TGCGCCAGCAGGCTCAACCGGGACAGCAATCAGCCCCAGCATTTT CASRLNRDSNQPQHF
TRBD1 NA TRBJ2-7 TRBV2 TGTGCCAGCAGTGACTTCTTAACCGGGACAGGGGGCTACGAGCAGTACTTC CASSDFLTGTGGYEQYF
NA NA TRBJ1-6 TRBV18 TGTGCCAGCTCACGGGGCTCCTATAATTCACCCCTCCACTTT CASSRGSYNSPLHF
NA NA TRBJ1-4 TRBV6-5 TGTGCCAGCAGTCGCCAGGGACCTAATGAAAAACTGTTTTTT CASSRQGPNEKLFF